Listed below are T cell receptor beta chains from one sample, sequenced in a study of response to subunit inactivated influenza vaccine. One entry per CDR3 protein, called by TCRdb with MiXCR from the RT-PCR reads. Here the sample spans hundreds of thousands of distinct CDR3 sequences, about 18% being singletons. Sequences were derived from PBMCs from blood, sampled about 5 days after vaccination. All receptors derive from a man in his fifties or sixties who received an inactivated influenza vaccine. CDR3s include the opening cysteine and the closing phenylalanine or tryptophan. Each record gives: clone size, D gene, J gene, V gene, CDR3 protein, CDR3 DNA. D genes are given only for firm matches. Size values are once, few and many counts, or a class for expanded clones, and some rows have none.

size: many
D: TRBD1
J: TRBJ1-5
V: TRBV5-5
CDR3: CASSWGQGAGQPQHF
DNA: TGTGCCAGCAGCTGGGGACAGGGGGCTGGTCAGCCCCAGCATTTT

size: many
D: -
J: TRBJ1-2
V: TRBV29-1
CDR3: CSVEGGLTNYGYTF
DNA: TGCAGCGTTGAGGGGGGACTTACTAACTATGGCTACACCTTC

size: few
D: TRBD1
J: TRBJ2-1
V: TRBV14
CDR3: CASSQGQGWYNEQFF
DNA: TGTGCCAGCAGCCAAGGACAGGGGTGGTACAATGAGCAGTTCTTC

size: few
D: -
J: TRBJ1-2
V: TRBV7-2
CDR3: CASSLSSLLGAPGYTF
DNA: TGTGCCAGCAGCTTATCCTCCCTACTGGGGGCGCCTGGCTACACCTTC

size: -
D: TRBD1
J: TRBJ1-1
V: TRBV5-1
CDR3: CASLRTGDTEAFF
DNA: TGCGCCAGCCTTCGGACAGGAGACACTGAAGCTTTCTTT

size: -
D: -
J: TRBJ2-7
V: TRBV5-1
CDR3: CASSPGAGFNEQYF
DNA: TGCGCCAGCAGCCCGGGGGCAGGGTTCAACGAGCAGTACTTC

size: few
D: -
J: TRBJ1-1
V: TRBV7-2
CDR3: CASSWSAGNTEAFF
DNA: TGTGCCAGCAGCTGGTCCGCCGGCAACACTGAAGCTTTCTTT

size: few
D: TRBD1
J: TRBJ1-3
V: TRBV13
CDR3: CASSLFGTVGNTIYF
DNA: TGTGCCAGCAGCTTATTCGGGACAGTCGGAAACACCATATATTTT

size: -
D: TRBD1
J: TRBJ2-4
V: TRBV2
CDR3: CASSSTGARAKNIQYF
DNA: TGTGCCAGCAGTTCGACAGGGGCAAGGGCCAAAAACATTCAGTACTTC

size: few
D: -
J: TRBJ1-1
V: TRBV20-1
CDR3: CSASQLGSKNTEAFF
DNA: TGCAGTGCTAGTCAACTCGGAAGCAAGAACACTGAAGCTTTCTTT

size: -
D: TRBD1
J: TRBJ1-4
V: TRBV20-1
CDR3: CSARLRGLGEKLFF
DNA: TGCAGTGCTAGACTCAGGGGGCTAGGAGAAAAACTGTTTTTT

size: -
D: TRBD2
J: TRBJ2-1
V: TRBV20-1
CDR3: CSARASGRPNEQFF
DNA: TGCAGTGCTAGGGCTAGCGGGAGGCCAAATGAGCAGTTCTTC

size: -
D: -
J: TRBJ1-5
V: TRBV20-1
CDR3: CSASRGLGNQPQHF
DNA: TGCAGTGCTAGTAGGGGTTTAGGCAATCAGCCCCAGCATTTT

size: -
D: TRBD2
J: TRBJ2-1
V: TRBV20-1
CDR3: CSATAVRPGLAIDEQFF
DNA: TGCAGTGCTACCGCCGTAAGACCGGGACTAGCTATCGATGAGCAGTTCTTC

size: few
D: TRBD2
J: TRBJ2-1
V: TRBV29-1
CDR3: CSVEDFGLAGVYNEQFF
DNA: TGCAGCGTTGAAGATTTTGGACTAGCGGGAGTTTACAATGAGCAGTTCTTC

size: once
D: TRBD1
J: TRBJ2-7
V: TRBV5-1
CDR3: CASRTGGQGPYEQYF
DNA: TGCGCCAGCCGTACTGGGGGACAGGGGCCCTACGAGCAGTACTTC

size: -
D: -
J: TRBJ1-4
V: TRBV12-3/TRBV12-4
CDR3: CASSPLGGGRGEKLFF
DNA: TGTGCCAGCAGCCCACTCGGGGGGGGGCGAGGTGAAAAACTGTTTTTT

size: -
D: TRBD2
J: TRBJ2-7
V: TRBV6-1
CDR3: CASSGLAGGYYEQYF
DNA: TGTGCCAGCTCGGGACTAGCGGGAGGCTACTACGAGCAGTACTTC

size: many
D: TRBD2
J: TRBJ2-1
V: TRBV7-6
CDR3: CASSLARLAGSYNEQFF
DNA: TGTGCCAGCAGCTTAGCGCGACTAGCAGGCTCCTACAATGAGCAGTTCTTC

size: few
D: -
J: TRBJ2-1
V: TRBV7-9
CDR3: CASSHLRDTSYNEQFF
DNA: TGTGCCAGCAGCCATTTGCGGGACACCTCCTACAATGAGCAGTTCTTC

size: -
D: -
J: TRBJ1-4
V: TRBV15
CDR3: CATSRATASLEKLFF
DNA: TGTGCCACCAGCAGAGCGACGGCTAGTTTGGAAAAACTGTTTTTT

size: few
D: -
J: TRBJ2-7
V: TRBV7-2
CDR3: CASRLDRNSYEQYF
DNA: TGTGCCAGCAGACTAGACAGGAACTCCTACGAGCAGTACTTC

size: many
D: -
J: TRBJ2-2
V: TRBV4-2
CDR3: CASSQAAYTGELFF
DNA: TGTGCCAGCAGCCAAGCGGCCTACACCGGGGAGCTGTTTTTT

size: many
D: -
J: TRBJ2-7
V: TRBV6-1
CDR3: CASSRDRISYEQYF
DNA: TGTGCCAGCAGCCGTGACAGGATCTCCTACGAGCAGTACTTC

size: -
D: TRBD1
J: TRBJ2-2
V: TRBV5-1
CDR3: CASSLEQGANGELFF
DNA: TGCGCCAGCAGCTTGGAGCAGGGGGCGAACGGGGAGCTGTTTTTT

size: -
D: TRBD1
J: TRBJ2-5
V: TRBV29-1
CDR3: CSVAVGGRRETQYF
DNA: TGCAGCGTTGCGGTAGGGGGCAGAAGGGAGACCCAGTACTTC

size: -
D: -
J: TRBJ2-5
V: TRBV6-1
CDR3: CASRMTVQETQYF
DNA: TGTGCCAGCAGAATGACAGTTCAAGAGACCCAGTACTTC

size: many
D: -
J: TRBJ1-6
V: TRBV12-3/TRBV12-4
CDR3: CASSLAGLKRGSPLHF
DNA: TGTGCCAGCAGTTTAGCGGGACTAAAGAGAGGGTCACCCCTCCACTTT

size: -
D: -
J: TRBJ2-1
V: TRBV7-9
CDR3: CASSLLGEISYNEQFF
DNA: TGTGCCAGCAGCTTATTGGGGGAGATCTCCTACAATGAGCAGTTCTTC

size: few
D: TRBD1
J: TRBJ2-7
V: TRBV5-6
CDR3: CASSAGGQGLNEQYF
DNA: TGTGCCAGCAGCGCAGGGGGACAGGGGTTGAACGAGCAGTACTTC

size: many
D: TRBD1
J: TRBJ1-1
V: TRBV12-3/TRBV12-4
CDR3: CASSPGQGNTEAFF
DNA: TGTGCCAGCAGTCCAGGACAGGGAAACACTGAAGCTTTCTTT

size: -
D: -
J: TRBJ2-7
V: TRBV7-2
CDR3: CASSLLTNPNYEQYF
DNA: TGTGCCAGCAGCTTACTGACGAACCCAAACTACGAGCAGTACTTC

size: few
D: -
J: TRBJ2-7
V: TRBV15
CDR3: CATSRDPGTEQYF
DNA: TGTGCCACCAGCAGAGATCCAGGCACCGAGCAGTACTTC

size: few
D: TRBD2
J: TRBJ2-2
V: TRBV29-1
CDR3: CSVWGLAGETGELFF
DNA: TGCAGCGTTTGGGGCCTAGCGGGAGAGACCGGGGAGCTGTTTTTT

size: many
D: -
J: TRBJ2-3
V: TRBV10-3
CDR3: CAISDGRTSTDTQYF
DNA: TGTGCCATCAGTGATGGCAGAACTAGCACAGATACGCAGTATTTT

size: few
D: TRBD1
J: TRBJ2-3
V: TRBV18
CDR3: CASSSQTGLGTDTQYF
DNA: TGTGCCAGCTCATCCCAGACAGGGTTGGGAACAGATACGCAGTATTTT

size: once
D: -
J: TRBJ2-7
V: TRBV4-3
CDR3: CASSPSVAGSSYEQYF
DNA: TGCGCCAGCAGCCCTTCAGTGGCGGGCAGCTCCTACGAGCAGTACTTC

size: few
D: TRBD2
J: TRBJ2-5
V: TRBV7-9
CDR3: CASSTRTSGQETQYF
DNA: TGTGCCAGCAGCACCCGGACTAGCGGTCAAGAGACCCAGTACTTC

size: many
D: -
J: TRBJ2-5
V: TRBV15
CDR3: CATSSPRRTSQETQYF
DNA: TGTGCCACCAGCAGCCCGAGGAGGACATCCCAAGAGACCCAGTACTTC

size: many
D: TRBD2
J: TRBJ2-7
V: TRBV20-1
CDR3: CSAQEPWPTSGGSYEQYF
DNA: TGCAGTGCCCAAGAACCCTGGCCGACTAGCGGGGGTTCCTACGAGCAGTACTTC

size: few
D: -
J: TRBJ2-3
V: TRBV28
CDR3: CASSAYTQYF
DNA: TGTGCCAGCAGTGCGTATACGCAGTATTTT

size: many
D: TRBD1
J: TRBJ2-1
V: TRBV20-1
CDR3: CSARRGQGDNEQFF
DNA: TGCAGTGCTAGGAGGGGGCAAGGGGACAATGAGCAGTTCTTC

size: many
D: -
J: TRBJ2-7
V: TRBV20-1
CDR3: CSANPSTSRNLYEQYF
DNA: TGCAGTGCTAATCCATCGACTAGTAGGAACCTCTACGAGCAGTACTTC

size: -
D: -
J: TRBJ1-6
V: TRBV28
CDR3: CASTPVTVYNSPLHF
DNA: TGTGCCAGCACCCCGGTCACGGTGTATAATTCACCCCTCCACTTT

size: -
D: -
J: TRBJ2-2
V: TRBV29-1
CDR3: CSVEINTGELFF
DNA: TGCAGCGTTGAGATAAACACCGGGGAGCTGTTTTTT